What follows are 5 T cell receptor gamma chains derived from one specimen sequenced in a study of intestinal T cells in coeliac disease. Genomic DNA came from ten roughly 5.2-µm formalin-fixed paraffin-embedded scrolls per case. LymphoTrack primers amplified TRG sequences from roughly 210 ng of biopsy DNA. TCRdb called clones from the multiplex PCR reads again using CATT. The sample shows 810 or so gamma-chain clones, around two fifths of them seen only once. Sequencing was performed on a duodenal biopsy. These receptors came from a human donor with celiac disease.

The CDR3 DNA follows: TGTGCCACTGGGACGGCCCGAGATTATAAGAAACTCTTT. Its protein is CATGTARDYKKLF. The J gene is TRGJ1 or TRGJ2, the V gene TRGV4. The CDR3 totals 13 residues. The trim removed 10 bases at V and 5 bases at J, leaving 14 bases unmatched. Germline CDR1 and CDR2: EGSTGY and YDSYTSSV.

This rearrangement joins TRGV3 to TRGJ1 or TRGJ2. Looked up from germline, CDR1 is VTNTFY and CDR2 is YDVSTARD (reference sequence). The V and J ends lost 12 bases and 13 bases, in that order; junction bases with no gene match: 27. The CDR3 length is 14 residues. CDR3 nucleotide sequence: TGTGCCGACCTGGGACCAGGCCAGGAAGATAGAAAACTCTTT. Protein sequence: CADLGPGQEDRKLF.

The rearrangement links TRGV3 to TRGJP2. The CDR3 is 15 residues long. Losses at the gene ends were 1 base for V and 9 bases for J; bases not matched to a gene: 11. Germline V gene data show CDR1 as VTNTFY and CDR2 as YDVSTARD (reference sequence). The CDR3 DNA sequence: TGTGCCACCTGGGACAGTCCTCTAGTGAATTGGATCAAGACGTTT. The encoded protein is CATWDSPLVNWIKTF.

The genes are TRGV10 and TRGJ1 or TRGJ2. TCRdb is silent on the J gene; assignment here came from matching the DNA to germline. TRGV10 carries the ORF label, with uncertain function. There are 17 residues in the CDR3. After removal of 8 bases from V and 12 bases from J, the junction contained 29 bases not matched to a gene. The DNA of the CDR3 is TGTGCTGCGTGGGGATTAAATAAAGCCTATACGGACCCAAGGAAACTCTTT. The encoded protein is CAAWGLNKAYTDPRKLF.

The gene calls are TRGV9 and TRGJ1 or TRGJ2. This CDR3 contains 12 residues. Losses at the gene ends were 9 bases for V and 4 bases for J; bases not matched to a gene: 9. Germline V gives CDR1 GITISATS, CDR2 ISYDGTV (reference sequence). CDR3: CALVGDYYKKLF. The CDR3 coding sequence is TGTGCCTTGGTGGGAGACTATTATAAGAAACTCTTT.